Listed below are T cell receptor beta chains from one sample, sequenced in a study of blood T cell repertoires in COVID-19. Only in-frame clones appear in the TCRdb table, and some are missing; sequencing was by immunoSEQ multiplex PCR. This table holds roughly 400,000 clones, around 90% found once. The specimen was PBMCs or T cells enriched from blood (not recorded which). These receptors all come from a middle-aged woman with acute COVID-19. Both conserved end residues are part of each CDR3. D genes are given only for firm matches. Clone sizes are given selectively: once, few, many, or a class where the clone is expanded.

J,D,V,size,DNA,CDR3
TRBJ1-6,TRBD1,TRBV10-3,few,TGTGCCATCAGTGAGTCGAGTGGGACAGCCTATAATTCACCCCTCCACTTT,CAISESSGTAYNSPLHF
TRBJ2-3,TRBD1,TRBV25-1,few,TGTGCCAGCAGCCCGGACAGGGTGGGAGACACAGATACGCAGTATTTT,CASSPDRVGDTDTQYF
TRBJ2-7,.,TRBV21-1,.,TGTGCCAGCAGCAAGCGGGACGTAGGTTGCGAGCAGTACTTC,CASSKRDVGCEQYF
TRBJ2-2,.,TRBV7-2,.,TGTGCCAGCTCTCCTGGGTTGGGACTCCCGGGTTTGCTGTTTTTT,CASSPGLGLPGLLFF
TRBJ2-6,.,TRBV15,.,TGTGCCACCAGCTCCCCGGGGGCCAACGTCCTGACTTTC,CATSSPGANVLTF
TRBJ2-7,TRBD1,TRBV5-1,.,TGCGCCAGCAGCCCCTCCCCCCCTGGACAGGGCTCCTACGAGCAGTACTTC,CASSPSPPGQGSYEQYF
TRBJ1-4,.,TRBV6-5,.,TGTGCCAGCAGTTACTCTGGAGGTGAAAAACTGTTTTTT,CASSYSGGEKLFF
TRBJ2-5,TRBD1,TRBV11-3,.,TGTGCCAGCAGCTCGCGGGACAGGGGGCGGGAGACCCAGTACTTC,CASSSRDRGRETQYF
TRBJ1-6,TRBD1,TRBV27,.,TGTGCCAGCAGCCACGACAGGGGGCCTAATTCACCCCTCCACTTT,CASSHDRGPNSPLHF
TRBJ2-3,.,TRBV13,.,TGTGCCAGCAGCTTGGGTCAGGGGCTAGATACGCAGTATTTT,CASSLGQGLDTQYF
TRBJ1-1,TRBD1,TRBV29-1,.,TGCAGCGTTGGGGTGACAGGGGGAGGCACTGAAGCTTTCTTT,CSVGVTGGGTEAFF
TRBJ1-5,.,TRBV7-8,few,TGTGCCAGCAGCTTAGCTACAACGACAGGAAAGCAGCCCCAGCATTTT,CASSLATTTGKQPQHF
TRBJ2-7,TRBD2,TRBV11-2,few,TGTGCCAGCAGCACAGGACTAGCGGGTTCCTACGAGCAGTACTTC,CASSTGLAGSYEQYF
TRBJ2-5,.,TRBV6-5,.,TGTGCCAGCAGTTACTATCCCAGTCGGACAGACGGGACCCAGTACTTC,CASSYYPSRTDGTQYF
TRBJ2-3,.,TRBV5-6,.,TGTGCCAGCAGCTCGTTTCAAGTTACTGGTACGCAGTATTTT,CASSSFQVTGTQYF
TRBJ1-2,.,TRBV11-2,.,TGTGCCAGCAGTCCAGGGAGGCTCAACTATGGCTACACCTTC,CASSPGRLNYGYTF
TRBJ1-1,.,TRBV30,.,TGTGCCACAACCACGAAGGTACAGGGTTCTCCTGAAGCTTTCTTT,CATTTKVQGSPEAFF
TRBJ1-1,.,TRBV27,.,TGTGCCAGCAGTTTATCACTGGACACTGAAGCTTTCTTT,CASSLSLDTEAFF
TRBJ2-1,TRBD2,TRBV4-1,.,TGCGCCAGCAGATCCCCCGAGTTAGCGGGGGGGCCCGGTGAGCAGTTCTTC,CASRSPELAGGPGEQFF
TRBJ1-2,.,TRBV30,.,TGTGCCTGGAGTGTAGAGGCTAACTATGGCTACACCTTC,CAWSVEANYGYTF
TRBJ2-1,TRBD2,TRBV19,.,TGTGCCAGTAGTGTATTACTAGCGGGTCCCTACAATGAGCAGTTCTTC,CASSVLLAGPYNEQFF
TRBJ2-7,TRBD2,TRBV27,.,TGTGCCAGCAGTTCCCTAGCGGGGGGATCCTACGAGCAGTACTTC,CASSSLAGGSYEQYF
TRBJ1-6,.,TRBV27,.,TGTGCCGGCAGTTTATCCCCGGGTTTAGGTTCACCCCTCCACTTT,CAGSLSPGLGSPLHF
TRBJ1-4,.,TRBV5-1,.,TGCGCCAGCAGCTTGGGGCAGGGGAATGAAAAACTGTTTTTT,CASSLGQGNEKLFF
TRBJ2-5,.,TRBV2,few,TGTGCCAGCAGTGATATCCCACGGGGGACCCAGTACTTC,CASSDIPRGTQYF
TRBJ1-3,.,TRBV6-5,.,TGTGCCAGCAGTACAGCTGGAAACACCATATATTTT,CASSTAGNTIYF